The 13 T cell receptor beta chains presented below share a single source sample, sequenced in a study of OX40 agonist ivuxolimab in advanced cancers. Using immunoSEQ multiplex PCR, the repertoire was profiled, and TCRdb retains in-frame clones only, with some absent. The sample records about 18,000 clones, roughly 89% being singletons. The sample here was CD4+ or CD8+ T cells sorted from blood, taken in a trial of the OX40 agonist ivuxolimab. All receptors derive from an adult with an advanced solid tumor such as melanoma, head and neck, liver or kidney cancer.

The chain carries TRBV7-9 and TRBJ2-5, with 11 bases aligning to TRBD1. The CDR3 consists of 14 residues. The V gene end was trimmed by 3 bases and the J gene end by 5 bases; junction bases not matched to a gene: 2. Germline assignment: CDR1 SEHNR and CDR2 FQNEAQ (reference sequence). The CDR3 DNA reads as TGTGCCAGCAGCTTCAGGACAGGGGGCGAGACCCAGTACTTC. Translation gives CASSFRTGGETQYF.

This clone was counted between two and nine times. This chain links TRBV18 with TRBJ2-3; TRBD2 aligns across 7 bases. This CDR3 has 14 amino acids. V shed 2 bases and J 2 bases; nucleotides not matched to a gene: 1. Looked up from germline, CDR1 is KGHSH and CDR2 is LQKENI. The CDR3: CASSPWDYTDTQYF. CDR3 nucleotides: TGTGCCAGCTCACCATGGGACTACACAGATACGCAGTATTTT.

This clone showed up just once. J is TRBJ2-7 and V is TRBV6-5; D may correspond to TRBD1 or TRBD2 (5 bases each). Germline V lookup: CDR1 MNHEY, CDR2 SVGAGI. The CDR3 has 14 residues. V lost 4 bases and J 0 bases, leaving 10 bases between the germline ends. CDR3 bases: TGTGCCAGCAGTTGGGGGATTAGCTCCTACGAGCAGTACTTC. It translates to CASSWGISSYEQYF.

In this sample, this clone is medium-sized. The V gene is TRBV28, the J gene TRBJ2-7; TRBD2 might be the D (5 bases). The CDR3 spans 11 residues. V dropped 5 bases and J dropped 9 bases, with 11 bases sitting between them. CDR1 is MDHEN, CDR2 SYDVKM, per germline. CDR3 region: CASSPGLLQYF. Written as DNA, the CDR3 is TGTGCCAGCAGTCCAGGACTGTTGCAGTACTTC.

The chain couples TRBV9 to TRBJ2-3; 12 positions agree with TRBD2. The CDR3 has 15 residues. J gave up 3 bases and V 4 bases, and 3 bases lay outside the gene matches. Germline CDR1 reads SGDLS; CDR2 reads YYNGEE. The CDR3 DNA sequence: TGTGCCAGCAGCCAAGGGACTAGCGGGACAGATACGCAGTATTTT. Translating gives CASSQGTSGTDTQYF.

The V call is TRBV11-3, the J call TRBJ2-7, with 10 bases that match TRBD2. The germline CDR1 and CDR2 sequences are SGHNT and YENEEA. V shed 5 bases and J 6 bases; nucleotides not matched to a gene: 13. CDR3 length: 16 residues. The CDR3: CASSPPGLAGETEQYF. The CDR3, as DNA: TGTGCCAGCAGCCCCCCGGGGCTAGCGGGAGAAACCGAGCAGTACTTC.

V usage is TRBV10-2 and J usage is TRBJ2-5; a weak D match, TRBD2 (6 bases). This CDR3 contains 14 residues. Germline V CDR1 and CDR2: WSHSY, SAAADI. V lost 7 bases, J lost 5 bases, and 17 bases lay in between. The CDR3 nucleotides are TGCGCCAGCACTTCGTGGGGGGTAGGGGAGACCCAGTACTTC. Amino acid sequence: CASTSWGVGETQYF.

This chain connects TRBV5-4 to TRBJ1-1, with D possibly TRBD1 on 5 matching bases. Trimming stripped 1 base from V and 4 bases from J, with 14 bases between. The CDR3 sequence is 15 residues long. From germline, CDR1 is SGHNT and CDR2 YYREEE (reference sequence). CDR3 DNA sequence: TGTGCCAGCAGCTTGTATACCACGCAGGGCACTGAAGCTTTCTTT. It translates to CASSLYTTQGTEAFF. Full variable domain (remainder filled in from reference TRBV5-4 and TRBJ1-1): ETGVTQSPTHLIKTRGQQVTLRCSSQSGHNTVSWYQQALGQGPQFIFQYYREEENGRGNFPPRFSGLQFPNYSSELNVNALELDDSALYLCASSLYTTQGTEAFFGQGTRLTVV.

This chain connects TRBV27 to TRBJ2-3, with a tentative D call TRBD2 (5 bases). Germline V gene sequence: CDR1 MNHEY, CDR2 SMNVEV (reference sequence). This CDR3 comprises 13 residues. V lost 6 bases, J lost 2 bases, and 9 bases lay in between. CDR3 nucleotides: TGTGCCAGCAGGGACCTAGCCACAGATACGCAGTATTTT. It codes for CASRDLATDTQYF.

The rearrangement joins TRBV6-1 to TRBJ1-2; D gene ambiguous. V lost 2 bases to trimming and J lost 8 bases, with 12 bases between them. In germline, CDR1 is MNHNS, CDR2 SASEGT. This CDR3 is 13 amino acids long. Written as DNA, the CDR3 is TGTGCCAGCAGTGAACAGGAGCTCGGGGGCTACACCTTC. This codes for CASSEQELGGYTF.

J is TRBJ2-7 and V is TRBV15; no firm D call. The length of the CDR3 is 13 residues. Between the trimmed V and J ends, which lost 0 bases and 3 bases, there was a span of 6 bases. Germline values: CDR1 LNHNV, CDR2 YYDKDF (reference sequence). CDR3 coding DNA: TGTGCCACCAGCAGAGAGAAAGGCTACGAGCAGTACTTC. Translated, it gives CATSREKGYEQYF.

This sequence joins TRBV10-2 and TRBJ2-7, with TRBD1 as a possible D gene (5 bases). CDR1 WSHSY and CDR2 SAAADI come from the germline V gene. The CDR3 spans 13 residues. V lost 3 bases, J lost 2 bases, and 8 bases lay in between. CDR3 in DNA: TGCGCCAGCAGTGAAAGGACACCCTACGAGCAGTACTTC. Translation gives CASSERTPYEQYF.

V and J are TRBV6-1 and TRBJ2-1, with 15 bases aligning to TRBD2. The length of the CDR3 is 18 residues. V was pared by 0 bases and J by 5 bases, with 5 bases of the junction left unmatched. Germline values: CDR1 MNHNS, CDR2 SASEGT. The CDR3 loop reads CASSEAWTSGGGDNEQFF. CDR3 sequence (DNA): TGTGCCAGCAGTGAAGCCTGGACTAGCGGGGGGGGAGACAATGAGCAGTTCTTC.